This T cell receptor beta chain was found in a study of blood T cell repertoires in COVID-19. The wider study: Acute and convalescent COVID-19 specimens originated in the United States, Italy and Spain. PBMCs, B-cell-depleted T cells, or T cells were the source of the cDNA or gDNA that made up the material.

Measured with immunoSEQ multiplex PCR; TCRdb has only the in-frame clones, and not every one. The table includes some 150,000 clones, more than 75% detected once. Trimming pared 6 bases from V and 7 bases from J, leaving 13 bases between. Germline V gene sequence: CDR1 MNHEY, CDR2 SVGAGI. This CDR3 spans 14 amino acids. The sample comprised peripheral blood. This chain uses TRBV6-5 with TRBJ1-6; D gene unclear. The source is a man in his sixties with active or convalescent COVID-19. CDR3 DNA: TGTGCCAGCAGAGTACTTACGTCCAATTCACCCCTCCACTTT. It specifies CASRVLTSNSPLHF.